The clone carrying this T cell receptor (beta chain) was recorded a few times. The antigen remains unidentified. All the people who gave samples were healthy bone marrow donors. This sample was taken from a study of cytomegalovirus exposure and HLA in healthy donors. Researchers ran the PCR with 60 Vbeta and 13 Jbeta primers. The method was immunoSEQ multiplex PCR; TCRdb's version includes in-frame clones alone and lacks a portion of them. The sample records 110,000 to 150,000 clones, about 77% being singletons. Study-wide results and caveats: Reportedly, TCR beta sequences accurately predicted HLA-A and HLA-B alleles in most subjects. Presence/absence analyses assumed roughly uniform sequencing depth across donors, which may not hold. Previous analysis showed most TCR beta V segments were productive about 87% or about 30% of the time.

The CDR3 spans 14 residues. Germline CDR1 and CDR2: SNHLY and FYNNEI. V trimming: 3 bases; J trimming: 4 bases; junction bases outside the gene matches: 2. The genes are TRBV2 and TRBJ1-5; 8 bases agree with TRBD1. The TCR sequence derives from a female donor in good health and CMV-seronegative. Sequenced: PBMCs. CDR3 coding DNA: TGTGCCAGCAGTGAGGACAGGGTGAATCAGCCCCAGCATTTT. Translation: CASSEDRVNQPQHF.